This entry describes one T cell receptor (beta chain). Construction of the TCRbeta library involved unique molecular identifiers. TCRdb reanalysed the PCR reads using MiXCR and keeps one entry per CDR3 protein. The data hold hundreds of thousands of distinct CDR3 sequences, with 15% to 20% observed a single time. The data stem from a study of T-cell reconstitution after alpha-beta-depleted transplantation in children. The sequences come from PBMCs, mostly from graft donor cells, collected 360 days after TCRalphabeta/CD19-depleted stem cell transplant. The sequence was obtained from a male patient aged 2 to 9 who had a stem cell transplant for acute lymphoblastic leukemia, so the T cells may come from the graft donor.

The CDR3 bases are TGCAGTGCTAGACCTGACAGGGGGGACCAGCCCCAGCATTTT. Protein: CSARPDRGDQPQHF. V is TRBV20-1 and J is TRBJ1-5; 9 bases line up with TRBD1. CDR3 length: 14 residues. CDR1 is DFQATT, CDR2 SNEGSKA, per germline (reference sequence). V lost 2 bases, J lost 7 bases, and 6 bases stayed unmatched.